This T cell receptor beta chain comes out of a study of cytomegalovirus exposure and HLA in healthy donors. Trimming took off 4 bases at V and 2 bases at J, with 9 bases between the two ends. Per the germline V gene, CDR1 is SQVTM and CDR2 is ANQGSEA. The CDR3 has 12 residues. The study's findings and limits: The study flagged some 170 TCR beta chains as cytomegalovirus-associated. It was reported that the classifier diagnosed cytomegalovirus status with high specificity and sensitivity in both the original and validation cohorts. Later, an analysis found that common viral pathogens appeared to be linked with several of the most significant clusters.

PCR used 60 Vbeta primers and 13 Jbeta primers. Only in-frame clones appear in the TCRdb table, and some are missing; sequencing was by immunoSEQ multiplex PCR. Among around 110,000 clones, roughly 68% were seen once, and the ten largest hold approximately 9.4%. A remark on this clone: No antigen is known for it.

The chain uses TRBV29-1 and TRBJ2-7, with no clear D. The clonotype was recovered from a man aged 30 to 45 in good health and CMV-seropositive. Sequencing was done on a sample of PBMCs. CDR3 protein: CSVVGSTYEQYF. CDR3 coding DNA: TGCAGCGTTGTGGGCAGTACCTACGAGCAGTACTTC.